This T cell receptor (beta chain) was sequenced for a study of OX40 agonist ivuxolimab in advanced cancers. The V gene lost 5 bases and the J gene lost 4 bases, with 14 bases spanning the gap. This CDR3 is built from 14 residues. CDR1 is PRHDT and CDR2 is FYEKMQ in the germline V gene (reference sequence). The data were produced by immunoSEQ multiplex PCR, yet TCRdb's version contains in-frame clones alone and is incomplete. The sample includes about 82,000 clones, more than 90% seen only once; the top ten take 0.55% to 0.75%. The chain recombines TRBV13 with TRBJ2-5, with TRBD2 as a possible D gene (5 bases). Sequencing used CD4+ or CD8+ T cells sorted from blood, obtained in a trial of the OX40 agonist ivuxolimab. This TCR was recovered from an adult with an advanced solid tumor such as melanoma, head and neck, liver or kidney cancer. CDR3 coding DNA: TGTGCCAGCAGCCCCCGAGGAGAGGGAGAGACCCAGTACTTC. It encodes CASSPRGEGETQYF.